One and the same sample provided the 32 T cell receptor beta chains below, sequenced in a study of blood T cell repertoires in COVID-19. Using immunoSEQ multiplex PCR, the repertoire was profiled, and TCRdb retains in-frame clones only, with some absent. The data hold just under 350,000 clones, with around nine tenths observed a single time. The sequenced material came from peripheral blood. These receptors were taken from a woman in her seventies with COVID-19, enrolled during active disease.

This clone was seen only once. This chain joins TRBV7-9 and TRBJ1-2; 8 bases map to TRBD1. Germline CDR1 and CDR2: SEHNR and FQNEAQ (reference sequence). The CDR3 length is 14 residues. The V gene end was trimmed by 4 bases and the J gene end by 1 base; junction bases not matched to a gene: 2. The CDR3 loop reads CASSSTGVNYGYTF. CDR3 nucleotide sequence: TGTGCCAGCAGCTCGACAGGGGTTAACTATGGCTACACCTTC.

The chain is built from TRBV27 and TRBJ2-5; D possibly corresponds to TRBD2 (5 bases). The CDR3 consists of 11 residues. The germline V and J ends were trimmed by 5 bases and 7 bases, with 8 bases remaining between them. Germline V gene sequence: CDR1 MNHEY, CDR2 SMNVEV (reference sequence). The CDR3 DNA reads as TGTGCCAGCAGTGCGGGCCGGACCCAGTACTTC. This sequence encodes CASSAGRTQYF.

V gene TRBV2 combines with J gene TRBJ2-7; the match to TRBD1 covers 11 bases. Germline assignment: CDR1 SNHLY and CDR2 FYNNEI. Trimming removed 6 bases from V and 5 bases from J; junction bases left unmatched: 9. The CDR3 has 15 amino acids. This CDR3 reads CASSLNGQGANEQYF. The CDR3 DNA follows: TGTGCCAGCAGCCTAAACGGACAGGGGGCAAACGAGCAGTACTTC.

The J gene is TRBJ1-3, the V gene TRBV28, with 8 bases that match TRBD1. The junction had 9 bases not matched to a gene; V was cut back by 7 bases and J by 4 bases. Germline CDR1 is MDHEN and CDR2 is SYDVKM. The CDR3 is 15 amino acids. The CDR3 DNA sequence: TGTGCCAGCAACACCCAGGGGGCAGGGGGAAACACCATATATTTT. Its protein is CASNTQGAGGNTIYF.

The chain is built from TRBV24-1 and TRBJ2-1, with D possibly being TRBD1 (5 bases). This CDR3 contains 15 residues. V was clipped by 5 bases and J by 0 bases, with 10 bases between them. CDR1 and CDR2 (germline): KGHDR, SFDVKD. CDR3 amino acids: CATSGTGNSYNEQFF. The CDR3 DNA is TGTGCCACCAGTGGTACAGGCAACTCCTACAATGAGCAGTTCTTC.

This clone was observed once. The chain joins TRBV7-6 to TRBJ1-3, with 10 bases aligning to TRBD1. This CDR3 spans 16 amino acids. Germline CDR1 SGHVS, CDR2 FNYEAQ. With V trimmed by 5 bases and J by 3 bases, 7 bases remained unmatched. CDR3: CASSPDRGRSGNTIYF. The CDR3 coding sequence is TGTGCCAGCAGCCCAGACAGGGGGCGGAGTGGAAACACCATATATTTT.

The chain employs TRBV10-3 and TRBJ2-2, with 10 bases identical to TRBD2. Germline CDR1 and CDR2: ENHRY and SYGVKD. Trimming at V came to 2 bases and at J to 5 bases, leaving 5 bases not matched to a gene. The CDR3 runs 16 residues. The CDR3 DNA reads TGTGCCATCAGTGAGACCCTAGCGGGGGTTACCGGGGAGCTGTTTTTT. It encodes CAISETLAGVTGELFF.

The chain has TRBV12-5 and TRBJ1-3; D gene uncertain. This CDR3 spans 14 amino acids. Germline V gene sequence: CDR1 LGHNT, CDR2 FRNRAP. The V gene lost 3 bases and the J gene lost 0 bases, with 6 bases spanning the gap. CDR3 residues: CASGFAGSGNTIYF. In DNA form, the CDR3 reads TGTGCTAGTGGTTTCGCGGGCTCTGGAAACACCATATATTTT. The variable domain in full, with the rest retrieved from reference TRBV12-5 and TRBJ1-3, is DARVTQTPRHKVTEMGQEVTMRCQPILGHNTVFWYRQTMMQGLELLAYFRNRAPLDDSGMPKDRFSAEMPDATLATLKIQPSEPRDSAVYFCASGFAGSGNTIYFGEGSWLTVV.

Of note for this clone: This CDR3 is also generated by other DNA sequences in the sample. V and J are TRBV24-1 and TRBJ1-1; 9 bases are a match to TRBD1. V trimming: 3 bases; J trimming: 1 base; junction bases outside the gene matches: 2. CDR1 is KGHDR and CDR2 is SFDVKD in the germline V gene. The CDR3 runs to 15 residues. CDR3 sequence: CATSDPGQGNTEAFF. The CDR3 DNA reads as TGTGCCACCAGTGATCCGGGACAGGGGAACACTGAAGCTTTCTTT.

This chain uses TRBV4-1 with TRBJ2-3, with 12 bases matching TRBD2. The CDR3 extends over 17 amino acids. Trimming cost V 3 bases and J 4 bases; bases outside gene matches: 8. Germline-derived CDR1 and CDR2 are MGHRA and YSYEKL. CDR3 amino acids: CASSQRVTSGGADTQYF. For the CDR3, the DNA is TGCGCCAGCAGCCAGAGGGTGACTAGCGGGGGAGCAGATACGCAGTATTTT.

V gene TRBV7-3 combines with J gene TRBJ1-2, with 9 positions matching TRBD1. The CDR3 extends over 14 amino acids. Germline V gives CDR1 SGHTA, CDR2 FQGTGA. Trimming cost V 5 bases and J 6 bases; bases outside gene matches: 7. The CDR3: CASSLGTGNDGYTF. In DNA, the CDR3 is TGTGCCAGCAGCCTCGGGACAGGGAATGATGGCTACACCTTC.

The V gene is TRBV30, the J gene TRBJ2-5; TRBD2 agrees at 9 bases. Losses at the gene ends were 6 bases for V and 1 base for J; bases not matched to a gene: 9. There are 15 residues in the CDR3. Germline CDR1 is GTSNPN and CDR2 is SVGIG (reference sequence). For the CDR3, the DNA is TGTGCCTGTAGCGGGGGTATGGGGTCCCAAGAGACCCAGTACTTC. Amino acid sequence: CACSGGMGSQETQYF.

V is TRBV9 and J is TRBJ2-3; D possibly corresponds to TRBD2 (5 bases). Germline lookup yields CDR1 SGDLS and CDR2 YYNGEE. The CDR3 runs to 13 residues. Trimming left V 6 bases short and J 4 bases short, with 12 bases between. The CDR3 sequence is CASNGGTADTQYF. The DNA of the CDR3 is TGTGCCAGCAATGGAGGAACGGCAGATACGCAGTATTTT.

V is TRBV13 and J is TRBJ2-7, with a weak D call TRBD1 (6 bases). CDR1 is PRHDT, CDR2 FYEKMQ, per germline (reference sequence). The CDR3 sequence is 15 residues long. The germline V and J ends were trimmed by 5 bases and 1 base, with 15 bases remaining between them. This CDR3 reads CASSHRAEWSYEQYF. In DNA form, the CDR3 reads TGTGCCAGCAGCCACAGGGCTGAATGGTCCTACGAGCAGTACTTC.

This sequence joins TRBV5-1 and TRBJ2-3; 8 bases align to TRBD1. This CDR3 contains 15 residues. Germline assignment: CDR1 SGHRS and CDR2 YFSETQ. The ends lost 0 bases at V and 6 bases at J; junction bases unmatched: 6. The CDR3: CASSLGTGLSDTQYF. The CDR3 bases are TGCGCCAGCAGCTTGGGGACAGGGCTCTCGGATACGCAGTATTTT.

V is TRBV9 and J is TRBJ2-2, with D perhaps matching TRBD1 (6 bases). Trimming shortened V by 3 bases and J by 1 base, and 7 bases separated the two germline ends. The CDR3 runs 14 residues. Germline CDR1 is SGDLS and CDR2 is YYNGEE. This CDR3 reads CASSGRGNTGELFF. In DNA, the CDR3 is TGTGCCAGCAGCGGCAGGGGGAACACCGGGGAGCTGTTTTTT.

This chain uses TRBV24-1 with TRBJ2-3, with 7 bases identical to TRBD2. This CDR3 has 19 amino acids. Germline-derived CDR1 and CDR2 are KGHDR and SFDVKD. The junction had 14 bases not matched to a gene; V was cut back by 2 bases and J by 1 base. In DNA form, the CDR3 reads TGTGCCACCAGTGATTCGAGCCCCAATCCGGGGGGAGGCACAGATACGCAGTATTTT. It is translated as CATSDSSPNPGGGTDTQYF.

J is TRBJ2-1 and V is TRBV9; 10 bases fit TRBD2. Trimming cost V 0 bases and J 4 bases; bases outside gene matches: 13. Germline CDR1 and CDR2: SGDLS and YYNGEE. This CDR3 comprises 19 residues. The CDR3 DNA reads TGTGCCAGCAGCGTAGCCAGAGGAGCCCTAGCGGGGGAGTACAATGAGCAGTTCTTC. Residues: CASSVARGALAGEYNEQFF. Variable domain in full (rest from reference TRBV9 and TRBJ2-1): DSGVTQTPKHLITATGQRVTLRCSPRSGDLSVYWYQQSLDQGLQFLIQYYNGEERAKGNILERFSAQQFPDLHSELNLSSLELGDSALYFCASSVARGALAGEYNEQFFGPGTRLTVL.

This CDR3 reads CASIERGDTQYF. The DNA for the CDR3 is TGTGCCAGCATAGAGCGGGGAGATACGCAGTATTTT. The chain is built from TRBV2 and TRBJ2-3, with 7 nucleotides matching TRBD2. CDR1 and CDR2 from the germline V gene are SNHLY and FYNNEI. The CDR3 length is 12 residues. After removal of 7 bases from V and 5 bases from J, the junction contained 3 bases not matched to a gene.

The chain couples TRBV9 to TRBJ1-2, with 7 bases lining up with TRBD1. V shed 3 bases and J 2 bases; nucleotides not matched to a gene: 19. The CDR3 length is 19 residues. Germline V gene data show CDR1 as SGDLS and CDR2 as YYNGEE. In nucleotides, the CDR3 is TGTGCCAGCAGCGGGTCGGGGACAGCCATGGACGGCTTAAACTATGGCTACACCTTC. Translation: CASSGSGTAMDGLNYGYTF.

The chain joins TRBV11-1 to TRBJ1-1, with TRBD1 identical over 8 bases. V dropped 5 bases and J dropped 10; count of bases not matched to a gene: 9. CDR1 and CDR2 (germline): SGHAT, FQDESV (reference sequence). The CDR3 covers 13 residues. The CDR3 nucleotides are TGTGCCAGCAGCCCTCCCTGGACAGGGACAGCTTTCTTT. Translated, it gives CASSPPWTGTAFF. Drawing the rest from reference TRBV11-1 and TRBJ1-1, the complete variable domain is EAEVAQSPRYKITEKSQAVAFWCDPISGHATLYWYRQILGQGPELLVQFQDESVVDDSQLPKDRFSAERLKGVDSTLKIQPAELGDSAMYLCASSPPWTGTAFFGQGTRLTVV.

The rearrangement links TRBV28 to TRBJ1-1; D uncertain. V was pared by 5 bases and J by 7 bases, with 14 bases between. CDR3 length: 13 amino acids. Germline loops: CDR1 MDHEN, CDR2 SYDVKM. CDR3 in amino acids: CASSPPRRDEAFF. CDR3 in DNA: TGTGCCAGCAGTCCGCCCCGGAGGGATGAAGCTTTCTTT.

This clone came up once. The chain employs TRBV30 and TRBJ1-6; D ambiguous. Trimming took off 4 bases at V and 0 bases at J, with 4 bases between the two ends. The CDR3 runs 13 residues. From germline, CDR1 is GTSNPN and CDR2 SVGIG (reference sequence). CDR3 protein: CAWTSSYNSPLHF. In nucleotides, the CDR3 is TGTGCCTGGACGAGCTCCTATAATTCACCCCTCCACTTT.

The V and J genes are TRBV2 and TRBJ1-4; D call uncertain. V was shortened by 6 bases and J by 4 bases, with 12 bases between the two germline ends. Germline V CDR1 and CDR2: SNHLY, FYNNEI. The CDR3 loop spans 14 amino acids. The CDR3 loop reads CASSSDTFNEKLFF. CDR3 nucleotides: TGTGCCAGCAGCTCAGACACTTTTAATGAAAAACTGTTTTTT.

V gene TRBV14 combines with J gene TRBJ2-7; perhaps TRBD1 as D (6 bases). Germline values: CDR1 SGHDN, CDR2 FVKESK. V shed 0 bases and J shed 3 bases, with 15 bases lying between them. The CDR3 contains 16 residues. DNA for the CDR3: TGTGCCAGCAGCCAAGAAGGGGGTTACGGCAACTACGAGCAGTACTTC. It encodes CASSQEGGYGNYEQYF.

This chain connects TRBV10-3 to TRBJ2-7; 7 positions agree with TRBD2. The length of the CDR3 is 13 residues. CDR1 and CDR2 from the germline V gene are ENHRY and SYGVKD. J gave up 7 bases and V 6 bases, and 9 bases lay outside the gene matches. Here the CDR3 DNA reads TGTGCCATCAGCGGACTAGGGTCGGGAGAGCAGTACTTC. Translation gives CAISGLGSGEQYF.

The genes are TRBV6-5 and TRBJ1-1; D gene ambiguous. V was pared by 6 bases and J by 2 bases, with 10 bases between. CDR1 is MNHEY and CDR2 is SVGAGI in the germline V gene. The CDR3 length is 13 residues. The CDR3 reads CASRRGINTEAFF. The CDR3 DNA follows: TGTGCCAGCAGGAGAGGGATTAACACTGAAGCTTTCTTT.

The chain uses TRBV28 and TRBJ2-3, with 7 bases aligning to TRBD2. CDR1 MDHEN and CDR2 SYDVKM come from the germline V gene. The CDR3 consists of 15 residues. V lost 3 bases and J lost 0; bases outside the gene matches: 3. Here the CDR3 reads CASSFWGGSTDTQYF. CDR3 sequence (DNA): TGTGCCAGCAGTTTTTGGGGGGGAAGCACAGATACGCAGTATTTT.

The chain recombines TRBV10-1 with TRBJ1-1; D ambiguous. V was trimmed by 3 bases and J by 1 base, leaving 3 bases between them. CDR1 is WNHNN and CDR2 is SYGVQD in the germline V gene (reference sequence). The CDR3 is 12 residues long. DNA for the CDR3: TGCGCCAGCAGTGACAGGAACACTGAAGCTTTCTTT. As protein: CASSDRNTEAFF.

The chain is built from TRBV24-1 and TRBJ2-3, with TRBD1 identical over 10 bases. Germline assignment: CDR1 KGHDR and CDR2 SFDVKD. V was clipped by 5 bases and J by 6 bases; unmatched bases: 13. The CDR3 consists of 17 residues. CDR3 sequence (DNA): TGTGCCACCAGTGCCTCATGGCGGGACAGGGGTCCTGATACGCAGTATTTT. This gives the protein CATSASWRDRGPDTQYF.

This sequence joins TRBV11-3 and TRBJ2-1; D may be TRBD1 (6 bases). Trimming shortened V by 1 base and J by 5 bases, and 12 bases separated the two germline ends. CDR3 length: 15 amino acids. The germline V gene encodes CDR1 SGHNT and CDR2 YENEEA. The CDR3 loop is CASSLGGQRDNEQFF. CDR3 nucleotides: TGTGCCAGCAGCTTAGGTGGACAGAGAGACAATGAGCAGTTCTTC. The whole variable domain, remainder taken from reference TRBV11-3 and TRBJ2-1, is EAGVVQSPRYKIIEKKQPVAFWCNPISGHNTLYWYLQNLGQGPELLIRYENEEAVDDSQLPKDRFSAERLKGVDSTLKIQPAELGDSAVYLCASSLGGQRDNEQFFGPGTRLTVL.

The rearrangement links TRBV4-2 to TRBJ1-2; D unresolved. This CDR3 has 18 residues. Trimming cost V 0 bases and J 8 bases, with 25 bases left between them. CDR1 and CDR2 (germline): LGHNA, YNFKEQ. The CDR3 nucleotides read TGTGCCAGCAGCCAAGAAGGCTCTAAAGGACCCAAAAGGAGGGGCTACACCTTC. Its translation is CASSQEGSKGPKRRGYTF.